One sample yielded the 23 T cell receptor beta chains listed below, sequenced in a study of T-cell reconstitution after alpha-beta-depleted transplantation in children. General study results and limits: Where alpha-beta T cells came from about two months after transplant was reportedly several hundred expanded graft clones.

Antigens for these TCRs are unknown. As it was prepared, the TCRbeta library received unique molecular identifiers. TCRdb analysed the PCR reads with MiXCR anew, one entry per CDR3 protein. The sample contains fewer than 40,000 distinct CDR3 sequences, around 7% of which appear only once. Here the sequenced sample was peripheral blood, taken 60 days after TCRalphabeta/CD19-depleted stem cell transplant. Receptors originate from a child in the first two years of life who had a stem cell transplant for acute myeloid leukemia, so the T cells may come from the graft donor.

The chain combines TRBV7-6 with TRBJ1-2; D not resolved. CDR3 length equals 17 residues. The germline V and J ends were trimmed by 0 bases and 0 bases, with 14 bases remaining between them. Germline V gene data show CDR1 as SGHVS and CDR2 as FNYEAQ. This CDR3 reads CASSLAARASANYGYTF. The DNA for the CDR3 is TGTGCCAGCAGCTTAGCAGCGAGGGCGTCAGCTAACTATGGCTACACCTTC.

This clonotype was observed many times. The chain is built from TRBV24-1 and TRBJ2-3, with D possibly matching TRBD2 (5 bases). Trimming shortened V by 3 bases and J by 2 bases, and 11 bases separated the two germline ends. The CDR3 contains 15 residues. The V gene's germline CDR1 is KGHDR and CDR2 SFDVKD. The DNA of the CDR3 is TGTGCCACCAGTGATGCCACGAGGGACACAGATACGCAGTATTTT. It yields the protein CATSDATRDTDTQYF.

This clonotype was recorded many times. CDR3 DNA: TGCGCCAGCAGCCAAGATCGCCAGACCCTTAGCACAGATACGCAGTATTTT. Protein: CASSQDRQTLSTDTQYF. The gene calls are TRBV4-3 and TRBJ2-3; D is ambiguous. The CDR3 runs to 17 residues. Germline V gene sequence: CDR1 LGHNA, CDR2 YSLEER. The germline V and J ends were trimmed by 0 bases and 0 bases, with 13 bases remaining between them.

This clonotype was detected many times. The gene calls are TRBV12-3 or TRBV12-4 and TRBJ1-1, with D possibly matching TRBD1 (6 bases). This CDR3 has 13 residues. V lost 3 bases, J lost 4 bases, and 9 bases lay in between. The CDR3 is CASSFQGPTEAFF. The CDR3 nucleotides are TGTGCCAGCAGTTTTCAGGGGCCCACTGAAGCTTTCTTT.

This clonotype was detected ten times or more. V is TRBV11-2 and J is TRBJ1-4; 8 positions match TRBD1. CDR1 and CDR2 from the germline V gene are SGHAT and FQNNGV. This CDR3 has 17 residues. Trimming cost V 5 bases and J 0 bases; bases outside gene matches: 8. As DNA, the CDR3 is TGTGCCAGCAGCCACGACAGGGGCCGTGCAACTAATGAAAAACTGTTTTTT. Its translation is CASSHDRGRATNEKLFF.

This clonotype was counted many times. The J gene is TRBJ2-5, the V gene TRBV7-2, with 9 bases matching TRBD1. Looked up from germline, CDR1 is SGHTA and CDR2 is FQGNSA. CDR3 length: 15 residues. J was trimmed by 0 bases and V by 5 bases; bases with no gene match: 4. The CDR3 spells CASSKDRGDQETQYF. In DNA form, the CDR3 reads TGTGCCAGCAGCAAGGACAGGGGAGACCAAGAGACCCAGTACTTC.

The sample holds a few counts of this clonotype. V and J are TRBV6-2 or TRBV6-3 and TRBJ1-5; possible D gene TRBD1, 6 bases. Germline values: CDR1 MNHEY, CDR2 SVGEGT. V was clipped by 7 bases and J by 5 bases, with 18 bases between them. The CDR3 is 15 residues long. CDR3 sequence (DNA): TGTGCCAGCACCTTGGGGGGGGGCTACCATCAGCCCCAGCATTTT. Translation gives CASTLGGGYHQPQHF.

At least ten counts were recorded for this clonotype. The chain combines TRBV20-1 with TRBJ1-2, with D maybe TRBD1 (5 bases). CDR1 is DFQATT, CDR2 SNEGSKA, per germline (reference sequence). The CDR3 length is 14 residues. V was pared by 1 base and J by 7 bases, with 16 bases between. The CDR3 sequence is CSARVREGVRGYTF. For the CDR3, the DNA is TGCAGTGCTAGAGTTAGGGAAGGGGTGCGTGGCTACACCTTC.

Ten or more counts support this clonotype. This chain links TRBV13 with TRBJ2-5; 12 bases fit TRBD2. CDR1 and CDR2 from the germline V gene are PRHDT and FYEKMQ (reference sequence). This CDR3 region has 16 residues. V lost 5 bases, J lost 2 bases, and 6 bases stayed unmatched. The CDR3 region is CASSPRLAGVQETQYF. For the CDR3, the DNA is TGTGCCAGCAGCCCCCGACTAGCGGGAGTTCAAGAGACCCAGTACTTC.

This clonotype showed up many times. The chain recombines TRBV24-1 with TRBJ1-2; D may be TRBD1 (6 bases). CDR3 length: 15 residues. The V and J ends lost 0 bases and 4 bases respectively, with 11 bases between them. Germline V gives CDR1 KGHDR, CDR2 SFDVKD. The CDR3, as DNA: TGTGCCACCAGTGATTTGAAGGGGGGACGCTATGGCTACACCTTC. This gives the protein CATSDLKGGRYGYTF.

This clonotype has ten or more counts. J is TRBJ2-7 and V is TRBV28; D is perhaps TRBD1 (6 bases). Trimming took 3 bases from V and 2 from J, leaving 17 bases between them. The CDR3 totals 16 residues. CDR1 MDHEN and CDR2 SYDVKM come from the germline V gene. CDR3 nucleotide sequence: TGTGCCAGCAGTTTGGGGGCGGCAGTTTTTACCTACGAGCAGTACTTC. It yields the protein CASSLGAAVFTYEQYF.

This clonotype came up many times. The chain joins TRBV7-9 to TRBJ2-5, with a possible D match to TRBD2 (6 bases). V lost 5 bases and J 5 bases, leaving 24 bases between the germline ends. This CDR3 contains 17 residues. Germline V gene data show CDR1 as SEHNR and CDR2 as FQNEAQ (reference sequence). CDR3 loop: CASSPEKGVRGSETQYF. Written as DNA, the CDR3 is TGTGCCAGCAGCCCTGAGAAAGGGGTGCGGGGCAGCGAGACCCAGTACTTC.

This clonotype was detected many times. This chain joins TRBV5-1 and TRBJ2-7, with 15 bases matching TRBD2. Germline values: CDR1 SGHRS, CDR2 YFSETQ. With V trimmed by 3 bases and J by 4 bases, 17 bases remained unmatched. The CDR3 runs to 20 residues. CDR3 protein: CASSSPRTSGGGMGPYEQYF. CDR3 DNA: TGCGCCAGCAGCTCCCCCCGGACTAGCGGGGGGGGAATGGGCCCTTACGAGCAGTACTTC.

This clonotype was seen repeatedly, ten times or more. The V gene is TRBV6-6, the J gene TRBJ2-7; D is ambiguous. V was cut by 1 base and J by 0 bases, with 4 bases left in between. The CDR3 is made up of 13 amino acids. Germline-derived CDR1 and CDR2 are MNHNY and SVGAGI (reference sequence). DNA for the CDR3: TGTGCCAGCAGTTACTTCGACTCCTACGAGCAGTACTTC. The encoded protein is CASSYFDSYEQYF.

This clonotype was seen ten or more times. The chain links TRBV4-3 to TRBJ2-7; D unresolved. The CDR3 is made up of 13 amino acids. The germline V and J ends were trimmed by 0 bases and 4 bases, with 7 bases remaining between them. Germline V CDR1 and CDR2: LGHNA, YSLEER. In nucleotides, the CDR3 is TGCGCCAGCAGCCAAGAGACTTATTACGAGCAGTACTTC. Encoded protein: CASSQETYYEQYF.

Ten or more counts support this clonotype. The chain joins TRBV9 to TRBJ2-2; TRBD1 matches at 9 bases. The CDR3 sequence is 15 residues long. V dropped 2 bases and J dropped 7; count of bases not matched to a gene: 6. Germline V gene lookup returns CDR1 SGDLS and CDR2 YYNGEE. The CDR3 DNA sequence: TGTGCCAGCAGCGTGGGCGGACAGGGGATCGGGGAGCTGTTTTTT. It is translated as CASSVGGQGIGELFF.

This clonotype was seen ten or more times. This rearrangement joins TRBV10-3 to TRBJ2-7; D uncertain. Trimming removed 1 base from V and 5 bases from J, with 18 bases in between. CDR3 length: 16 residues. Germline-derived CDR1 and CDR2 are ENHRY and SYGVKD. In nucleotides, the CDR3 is TGTGCCATCAGTGAGTTCGGACCGCGTACCGGTGACGAGCAGTACTTC. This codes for CAISEFGPRTGDEQYF.

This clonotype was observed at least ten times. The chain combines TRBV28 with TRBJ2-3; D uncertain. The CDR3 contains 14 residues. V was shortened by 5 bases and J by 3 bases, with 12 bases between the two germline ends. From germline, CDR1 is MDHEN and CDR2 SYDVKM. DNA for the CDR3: TGTGCCAGCAGTCGAGAGGTAGAAACAGATACGCAGTATTTT. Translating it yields CASSREVETDTQYF.

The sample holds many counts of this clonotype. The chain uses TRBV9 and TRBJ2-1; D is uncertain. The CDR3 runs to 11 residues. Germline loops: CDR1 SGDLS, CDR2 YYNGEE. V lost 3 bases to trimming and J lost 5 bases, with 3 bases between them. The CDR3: CASSANNEQFF. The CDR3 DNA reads TGTGCCAGCAGCGCCAACAATGAGCAGTTCTTC.

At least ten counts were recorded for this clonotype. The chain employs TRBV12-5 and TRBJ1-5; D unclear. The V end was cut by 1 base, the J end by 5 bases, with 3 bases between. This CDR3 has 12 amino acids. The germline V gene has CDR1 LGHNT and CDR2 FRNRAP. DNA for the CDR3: TGTGCTAGTGGTTTGGGGCATCAGCCCCAGCATTTT. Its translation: CASGLGHQPQHF.

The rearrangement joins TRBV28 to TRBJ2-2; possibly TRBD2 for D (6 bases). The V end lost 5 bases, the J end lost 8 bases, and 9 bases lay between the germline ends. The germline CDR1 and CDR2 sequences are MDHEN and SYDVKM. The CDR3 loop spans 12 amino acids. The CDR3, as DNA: TGTGCCAGCAGTCAGCTAGCGGGGGAGCTGTTTTTT. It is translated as CASSQLAGELFF.

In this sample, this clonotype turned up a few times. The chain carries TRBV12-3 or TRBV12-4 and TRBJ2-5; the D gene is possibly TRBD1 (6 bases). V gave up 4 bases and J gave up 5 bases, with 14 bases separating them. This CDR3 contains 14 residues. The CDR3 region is CASSYRVRGETQYF. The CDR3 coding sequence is TGTGCCAGCAGTTACAGGGTTCGAGGGGAGACCCAGTACTTC.

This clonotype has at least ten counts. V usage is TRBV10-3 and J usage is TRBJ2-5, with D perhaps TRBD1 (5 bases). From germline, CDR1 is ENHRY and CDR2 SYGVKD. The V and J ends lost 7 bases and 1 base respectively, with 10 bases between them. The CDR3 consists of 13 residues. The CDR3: CAIKTDPQETQYF. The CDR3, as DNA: TGTGCCATCAAGACAGATCCCCAAGAGACCCAGTACTTC.